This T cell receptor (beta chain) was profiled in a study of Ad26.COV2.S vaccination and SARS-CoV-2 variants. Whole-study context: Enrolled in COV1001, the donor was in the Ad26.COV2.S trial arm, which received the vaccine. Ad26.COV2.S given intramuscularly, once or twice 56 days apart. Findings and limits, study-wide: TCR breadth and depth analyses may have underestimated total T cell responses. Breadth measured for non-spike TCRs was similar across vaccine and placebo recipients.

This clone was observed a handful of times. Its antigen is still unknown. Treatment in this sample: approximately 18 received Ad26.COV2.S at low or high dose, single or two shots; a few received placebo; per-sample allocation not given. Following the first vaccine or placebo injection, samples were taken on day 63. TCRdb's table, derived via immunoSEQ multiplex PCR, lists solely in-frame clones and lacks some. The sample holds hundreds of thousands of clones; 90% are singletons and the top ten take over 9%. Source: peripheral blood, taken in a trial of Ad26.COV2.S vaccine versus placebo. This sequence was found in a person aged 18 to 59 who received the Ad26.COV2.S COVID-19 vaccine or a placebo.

CDR3 coding DNA: TGTGCCAGTAAACCAGGGGGCCCATCCAGAGCGTTCTTC. Protein product: CASKPGGPSRAFF. The chain links TRBV19 to TRBJ2-1, with 8 bases lining up with TRBD1. V dropped 7 bases and J dropped 15; count of bases not matched to a gene: 14. The CDR3 spans 13 residues. The germline gives CDR1 LNHDA, CDR2 SQIVND (reference sequence).